This T cell receptor beta chain was retrieved from a study of T cell responses to AZD1222 COVID-19 vaccine. Germline loops: CDR1 SGHTA, CDR2 FQGNSA. The CDR3 is 14 residues long. V dropped 4 bases and J dropped 3; count of bases not matched to a gene: 5. Whole-study results and caveats: Donors skewed white British and female; clonal diversity was possibly underestimated.

Method: immunoSEQ multiplex PCR; TCRdb's copy keeps in-frame clones and lacks some. The profile covers 150,000 to 190,000 clones, with 75% to 90% appearing a single time and 5.5% to 7% taken by the ten largest. With regard to this clone: What it recognizes is unknown.

This clonotype originated in an adult who had recovered from COVID-19. The chain recombines TRBV7-2 with TRBJ2-7; 8 bases agree with TRBD1. The source was peripheral blood, collected after recovery from COVID-19. The DNA of the CDR3 is TGTGCCAGCAGCTCCCCTACAGGGGGCTACGAGCAGTACTTC. As protein: CASSSPTGGYEQYF.